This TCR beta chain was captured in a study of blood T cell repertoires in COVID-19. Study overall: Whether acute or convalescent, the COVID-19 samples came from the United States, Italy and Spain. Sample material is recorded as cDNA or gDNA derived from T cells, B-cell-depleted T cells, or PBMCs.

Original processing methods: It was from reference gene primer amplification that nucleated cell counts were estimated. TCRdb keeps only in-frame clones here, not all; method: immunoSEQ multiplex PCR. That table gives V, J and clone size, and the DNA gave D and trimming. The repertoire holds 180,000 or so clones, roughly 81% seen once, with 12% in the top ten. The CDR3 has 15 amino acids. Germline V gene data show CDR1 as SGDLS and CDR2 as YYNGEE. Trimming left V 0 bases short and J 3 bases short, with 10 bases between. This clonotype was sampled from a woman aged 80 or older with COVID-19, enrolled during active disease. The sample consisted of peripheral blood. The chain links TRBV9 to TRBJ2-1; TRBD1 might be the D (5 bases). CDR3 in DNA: TGTGCCAGCAGCGTAGCGCAAGACAGCTACAATGAGCAGTTCTTC. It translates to CASSVAQDSYNEQFF.